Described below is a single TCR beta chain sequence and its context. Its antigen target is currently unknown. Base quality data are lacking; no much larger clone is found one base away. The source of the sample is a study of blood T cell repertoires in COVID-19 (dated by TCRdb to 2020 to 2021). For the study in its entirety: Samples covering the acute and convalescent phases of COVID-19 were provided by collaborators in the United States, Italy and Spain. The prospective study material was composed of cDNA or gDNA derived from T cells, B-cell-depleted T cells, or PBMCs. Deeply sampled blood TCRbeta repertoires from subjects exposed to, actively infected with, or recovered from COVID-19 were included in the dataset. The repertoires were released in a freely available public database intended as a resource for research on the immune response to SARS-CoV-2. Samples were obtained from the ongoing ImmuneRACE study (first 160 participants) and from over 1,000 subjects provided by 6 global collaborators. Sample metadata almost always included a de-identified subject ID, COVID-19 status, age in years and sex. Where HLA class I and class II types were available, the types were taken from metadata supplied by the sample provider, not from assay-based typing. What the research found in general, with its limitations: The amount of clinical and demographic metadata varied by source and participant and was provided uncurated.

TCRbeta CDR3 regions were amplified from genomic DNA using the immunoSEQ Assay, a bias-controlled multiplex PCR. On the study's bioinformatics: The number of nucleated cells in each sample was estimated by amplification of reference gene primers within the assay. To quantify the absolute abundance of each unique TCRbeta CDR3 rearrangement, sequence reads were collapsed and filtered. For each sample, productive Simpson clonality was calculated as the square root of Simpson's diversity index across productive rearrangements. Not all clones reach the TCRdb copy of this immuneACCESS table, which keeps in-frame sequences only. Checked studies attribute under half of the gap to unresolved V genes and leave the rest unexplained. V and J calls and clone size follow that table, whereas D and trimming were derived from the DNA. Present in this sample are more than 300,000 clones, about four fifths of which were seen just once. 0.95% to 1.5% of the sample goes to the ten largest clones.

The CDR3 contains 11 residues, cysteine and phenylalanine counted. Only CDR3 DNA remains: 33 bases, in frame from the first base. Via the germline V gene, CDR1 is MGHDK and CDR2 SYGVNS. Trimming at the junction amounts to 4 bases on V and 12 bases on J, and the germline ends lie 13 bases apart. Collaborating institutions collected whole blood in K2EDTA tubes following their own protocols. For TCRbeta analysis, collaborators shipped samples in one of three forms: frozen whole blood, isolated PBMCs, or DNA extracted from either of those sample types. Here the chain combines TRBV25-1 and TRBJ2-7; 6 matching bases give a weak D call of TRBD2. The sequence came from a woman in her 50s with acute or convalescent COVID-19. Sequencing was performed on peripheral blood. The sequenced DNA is TGTGCCAGCAGTGGAGGAGGGAGTCGGTACTTC. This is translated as CASSGGGSRYF.